This note documents a single T cell receptor (beta chain) sequence. Its cognate antigen is unknown. This sample was taken from a study of cytomegalovirus exposure and HLA in healthy donors. Across the study: Roughly 80 million unique TCRs from HLA-typed donors were held in an early data release. Broader study findings: Immune exposure information comprised only CMV serostatus. An Asian-associated ancestry cluster reportedly showed fewer N-insertions than the roughly 670-donor mean in a later analysis.

The CDR3 consists of 18 residues. Trimming cost V 6 bases and J 0 bases; bases outside gene matches: 8. In germline, CDR1 is MNHEY, CDR2 SMNVEV (reference sequence). Both 60 Vbeta primers and 13 Jbeta primers went into the PCR. Some clones are missing from TCRdb's copy, which holds only in-frame ones; the method was immunoSEQ multiplex PCR. The sample carries fewer than 150,000 clones, 79% recorded once. The receptor was isolated from a man aged 40-49 years in good health and CMV-seropositive. The sample taken for sequencing was PBMCs. The rearrangement links TRBV27 to TRBJ2-7, with 16 nucleotides matching TRBD2. As DNA, the CDR3 is TGTGCCAGCAGCCTGGGACTAGCGGGAGGGCCGGGCTCCTACGAGCAGTACTTC. Its protein product is CASSLGLAGGPGSYEQYF.